This T cell receptor beta chain is from a study of blood T cell repertoires in COVID-19. V lost 1 base and J lost 9, with 12 bases in between. This CDR3 region has 13 residues. CDR1 and CDR2 (germline): MGHRA, YSYEKL. Some clones are missing from TCRdb's copy, which holds only in-frame ones; the method was immunoSEQ multiplex PCR. The table has about 240,000 clones, about 90% seen once; the top ten hold over 0.8%. Sequenced: peripheral blood. The clonotype originates from a man aged 25-45 years with COVID-19, enrolled during active disease. V gene TRBV4-1 combines with J gene TRBJ1-2; D gene uncertain. The CDR3 DNA is TGCGCCAGCAGCCAAGTAGGCGGGGAACGCTACACCTTC. Encoded protein: CASSQVGGERYTF.